A single TCR beta chain is shown here with its context. The data originate from a study of blood T cell repertoires in COVID-19. The wider study: Samples came from the United States, Italy and Spain, spanning acute and convalescent COVID-19. Sources were T cells, B-cell-depleted T cells, or PBMCs; the material itself was cDNA or gDNA.

Participants came from some 26 US areas, aged roughly 18 to 95 years. Participant reports of clinical history set cohort assignment. The table came from immunoSEQ multiplex PCR; TCRdb's copy has only in-frame clones and leaves some out. The sample carries a few hundred thousand clones, about 80% recorded once. Germline-derived CDR1 and CDR2 are LNHNV and YYDKDF (reference sequence). The CDR3 runs to 18 residues. V was pared by 0 bases and J by 0 bases, with 15 bases between. The chain combines TRBV15 with TRBJ2-1, with D perhaps matching TRBD1 (5 bases). Sequencing input: PBMCs or T cells enriched from blood (not recorded which). This clonotype originated in a man aged 45-60 years who had recovered from COVID-19. The CDR3 region is CATSRDPKGLSSYNEQFF. The CDR3 nucleotides are TGTGCCACCAGCAGAGATCCGAAGGGGTTAAGCTCCTACAATGAGCAGTTCTTC.